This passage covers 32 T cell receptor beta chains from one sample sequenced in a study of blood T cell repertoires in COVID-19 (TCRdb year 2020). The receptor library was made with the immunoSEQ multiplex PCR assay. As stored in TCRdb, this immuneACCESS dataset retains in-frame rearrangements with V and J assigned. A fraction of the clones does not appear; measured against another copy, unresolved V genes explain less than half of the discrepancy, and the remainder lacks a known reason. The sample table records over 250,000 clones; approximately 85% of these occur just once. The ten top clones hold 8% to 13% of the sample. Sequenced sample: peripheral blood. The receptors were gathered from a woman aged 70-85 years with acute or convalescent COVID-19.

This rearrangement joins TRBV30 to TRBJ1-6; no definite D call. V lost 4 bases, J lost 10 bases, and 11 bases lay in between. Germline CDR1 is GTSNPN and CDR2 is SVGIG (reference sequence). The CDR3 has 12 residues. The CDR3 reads CAWTWGESPLHF. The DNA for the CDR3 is TGTGCCTGGACGTGGGGAGAATCACCCCTCCACTTT.

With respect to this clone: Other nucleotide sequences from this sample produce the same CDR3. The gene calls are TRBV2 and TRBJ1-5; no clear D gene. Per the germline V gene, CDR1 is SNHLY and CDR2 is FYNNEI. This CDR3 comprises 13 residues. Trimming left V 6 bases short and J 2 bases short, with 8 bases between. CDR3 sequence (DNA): TGTGCCAGCAGCTTACAAGGCAATCAGCCCCAGCATTTT. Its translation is CASSLQGNQPQHF.

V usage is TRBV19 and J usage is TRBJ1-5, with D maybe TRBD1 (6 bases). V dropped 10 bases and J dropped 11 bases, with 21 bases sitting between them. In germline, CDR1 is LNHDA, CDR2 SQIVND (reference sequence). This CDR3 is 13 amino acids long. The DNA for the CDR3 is TGTGCCACTAACAGGGCCCGCTCGGACGCCCAGCATTTT. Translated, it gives CATNRARSDAQHF.

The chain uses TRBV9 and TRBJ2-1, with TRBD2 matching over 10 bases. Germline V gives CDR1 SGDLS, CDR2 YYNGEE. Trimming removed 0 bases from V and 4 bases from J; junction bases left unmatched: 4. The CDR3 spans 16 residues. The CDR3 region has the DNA TGTGCCAGCAGCGTAGCCCCTAGCGGGAGATACAATGAGCAGTTCTTC. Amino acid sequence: CASSVAPSGRYNEQFF. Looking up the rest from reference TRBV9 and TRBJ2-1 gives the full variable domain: DSGVTQTPKHLITATGQRVTLRCSPRSGDLSVYWYQQSLDQGLQFLIQYYNGEERAKGNILERFSAQQFPDLHSELNLSSLELGDSALYFCASSVAPSGRYNEQFFGPGTRLTVL.

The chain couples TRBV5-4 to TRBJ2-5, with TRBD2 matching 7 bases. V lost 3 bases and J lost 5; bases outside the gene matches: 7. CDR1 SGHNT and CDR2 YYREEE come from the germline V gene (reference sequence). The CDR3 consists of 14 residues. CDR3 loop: CASSSPTRGETQYF. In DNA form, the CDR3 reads TGTGCCAGCAGCTCCCCAACGCGGGGGGAGACCCAGTACTTC.

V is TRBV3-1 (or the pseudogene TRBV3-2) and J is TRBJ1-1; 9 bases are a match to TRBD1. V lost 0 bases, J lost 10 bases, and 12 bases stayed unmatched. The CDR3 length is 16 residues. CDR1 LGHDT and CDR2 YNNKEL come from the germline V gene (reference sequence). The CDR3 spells CASSQEGFTGGKGAFF. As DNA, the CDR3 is TGTGCCAGCAGCCAAGAGGGGTTCACAGGGGGCAAGGGAGCTTTCTTT.

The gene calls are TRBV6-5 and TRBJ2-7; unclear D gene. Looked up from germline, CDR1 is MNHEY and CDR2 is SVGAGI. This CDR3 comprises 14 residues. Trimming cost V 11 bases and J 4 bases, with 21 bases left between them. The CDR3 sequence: CAQFSWVGKYEQYF. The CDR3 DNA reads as TGTGCCCAATTCAGCTGGGTGGGCAAATACGAGCAGTACTTC.

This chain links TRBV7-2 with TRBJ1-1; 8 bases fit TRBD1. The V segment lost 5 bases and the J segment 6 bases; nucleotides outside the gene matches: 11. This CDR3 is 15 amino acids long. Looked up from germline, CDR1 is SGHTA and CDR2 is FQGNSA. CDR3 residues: CASSAAGGAFSEAFF. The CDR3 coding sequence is TGTGCCAGCAGCGCGGCAGGGGGCGCATTTTCTGAAGCTTTCTTT.

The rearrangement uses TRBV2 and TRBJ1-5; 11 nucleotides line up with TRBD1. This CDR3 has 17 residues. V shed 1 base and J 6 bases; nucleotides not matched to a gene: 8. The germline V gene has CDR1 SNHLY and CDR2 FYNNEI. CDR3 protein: CASSEEDRGRTAQPQHF. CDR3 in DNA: TGTGCCAGCAGTGAAGAGGACAGGGGGCGGACGGCTCAGCCCCAGCATTTT.

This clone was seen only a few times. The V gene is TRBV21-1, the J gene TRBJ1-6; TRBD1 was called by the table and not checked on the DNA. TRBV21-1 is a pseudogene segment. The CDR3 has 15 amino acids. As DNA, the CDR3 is TGTGCCAGCAGCAAACCGCGACCAGGGAATTCACCCCTCCACTTT. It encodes CASSKPRPGNSPLHF.

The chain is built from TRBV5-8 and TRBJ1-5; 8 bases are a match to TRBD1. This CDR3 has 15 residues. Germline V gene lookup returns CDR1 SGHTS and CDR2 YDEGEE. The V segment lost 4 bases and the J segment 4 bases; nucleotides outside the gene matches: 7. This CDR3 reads CASSKWDRRNQPQHF. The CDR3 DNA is TGTGCCAGCAGCAAATGGGACAGGCGGAATCAGCCCCAGCATTTT. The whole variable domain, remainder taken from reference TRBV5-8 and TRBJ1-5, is EAGVTQSPTHLIKTRGQQATLRCSPISGHTSVYWYQQALGLGLQFLLWYDEGEERNRGNFPPRFSGRQFPNYSSELNVNALELEDSALYLCASSKWDRRNQPQHFGDGTRLSIL.

The CDR3 sequence is CASSQFWQYSEQYF. CDR3 DNA sequence: TGTGCCAGCAGCCAATTCTGGCAGTACAGCGAGCAGTACTTC. The chain combines TRBV16 with TRBJ2-7, with no clear D. Trimming cost V 1 base and J 6 bases, with 13 bases left between them. Germline loops: CDR1 KGHSY, CDR2 FQNENV. There are 14 residues in the CDR3.

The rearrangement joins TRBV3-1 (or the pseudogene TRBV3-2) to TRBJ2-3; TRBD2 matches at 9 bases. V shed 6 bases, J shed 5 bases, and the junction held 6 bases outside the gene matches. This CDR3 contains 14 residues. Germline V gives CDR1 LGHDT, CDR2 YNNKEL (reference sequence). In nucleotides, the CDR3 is TGTGCCAGCAGTCGCGGGGGGGCGTTAGATACGCAGTATTTT. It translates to CASSRGGALDTQYF.

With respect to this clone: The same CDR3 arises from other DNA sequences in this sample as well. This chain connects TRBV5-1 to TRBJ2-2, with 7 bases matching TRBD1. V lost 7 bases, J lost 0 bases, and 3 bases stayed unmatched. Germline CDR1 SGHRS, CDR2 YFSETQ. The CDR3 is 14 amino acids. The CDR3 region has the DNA TGCGCCAGCTTGGGGACAGCGAACACCGGGGAGCTGTTTTTT. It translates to CASLGTANTGELFF.

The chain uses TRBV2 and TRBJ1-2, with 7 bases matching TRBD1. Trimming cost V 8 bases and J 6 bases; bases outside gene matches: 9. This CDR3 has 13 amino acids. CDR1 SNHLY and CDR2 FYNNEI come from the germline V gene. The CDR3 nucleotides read TGTGCCAGCCGCCCGGACAGGATGGATGGCTACACCTTC. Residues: CASRPDRMDGYTF.

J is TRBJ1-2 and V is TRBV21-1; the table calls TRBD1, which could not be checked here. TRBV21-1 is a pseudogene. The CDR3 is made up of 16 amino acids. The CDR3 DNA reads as TGTGCCAGCAGCTCCCTGGGACAACCCCTAATCTATGGCTACACCTTC. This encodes CASSSLGQPLIYGYTF.

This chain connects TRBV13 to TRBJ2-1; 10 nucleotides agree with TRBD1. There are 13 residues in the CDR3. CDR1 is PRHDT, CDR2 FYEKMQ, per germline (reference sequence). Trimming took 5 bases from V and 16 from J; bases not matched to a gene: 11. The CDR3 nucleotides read TGTGCCAGCAGCAGCCCTGACAGGGGGCGAGCATTCTTC. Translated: CASSSPDRGRAFF.

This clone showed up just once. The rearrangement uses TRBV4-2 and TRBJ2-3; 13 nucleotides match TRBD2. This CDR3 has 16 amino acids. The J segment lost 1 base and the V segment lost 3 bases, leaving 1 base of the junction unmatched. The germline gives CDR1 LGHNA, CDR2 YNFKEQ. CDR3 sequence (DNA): TGTGCCAGCAGCCATGGGACTAGCGGGGGCACAGATACGCAGTATTTT. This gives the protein CASSHGTSGGTDTQYF.

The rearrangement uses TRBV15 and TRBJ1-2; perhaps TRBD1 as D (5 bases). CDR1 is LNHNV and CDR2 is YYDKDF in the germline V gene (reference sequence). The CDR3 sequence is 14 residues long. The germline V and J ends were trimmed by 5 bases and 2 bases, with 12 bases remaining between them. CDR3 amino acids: CATSPPDSNYGYTF. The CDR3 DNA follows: TGTGCCACCAGCCCTCCCGACAGCAACTATGGCTACACCTTC.

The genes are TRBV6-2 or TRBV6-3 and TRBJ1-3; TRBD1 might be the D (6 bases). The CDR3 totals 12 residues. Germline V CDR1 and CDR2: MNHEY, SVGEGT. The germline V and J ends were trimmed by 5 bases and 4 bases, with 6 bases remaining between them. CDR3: CASSGQGNTIYF. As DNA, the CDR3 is TGTGCCAGCAGTGGACAGGGAAACACCATATATTTT.

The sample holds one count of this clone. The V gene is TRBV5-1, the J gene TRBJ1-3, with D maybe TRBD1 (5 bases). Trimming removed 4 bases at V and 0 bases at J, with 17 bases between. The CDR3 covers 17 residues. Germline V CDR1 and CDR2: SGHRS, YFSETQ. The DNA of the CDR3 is TGCGCCAGCAGCCGGAACTCGGGGGGACTCTCTGGAAACACCATATATTTT. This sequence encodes CASSRNSGGLSGNTIYF.

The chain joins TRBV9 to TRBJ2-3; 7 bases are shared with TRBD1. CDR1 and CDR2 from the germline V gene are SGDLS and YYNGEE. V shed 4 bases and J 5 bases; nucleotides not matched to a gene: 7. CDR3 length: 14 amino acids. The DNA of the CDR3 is TGTGCCAGCAGCCCCCGATACAGGGGAGATACGCAGTATTTT. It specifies CASSPRYRGDTQYF. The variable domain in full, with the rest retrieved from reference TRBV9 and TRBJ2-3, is DSGVTQTPKHLITATGQRVTLRCSPRSGDLSVYWYQQSLDQGLQFLIQYYNGEERAKGNILERFSAQQFPDLHSELNLSSLELGDSALYFCASSPRYRGDTQYFGPGTRLTVL.

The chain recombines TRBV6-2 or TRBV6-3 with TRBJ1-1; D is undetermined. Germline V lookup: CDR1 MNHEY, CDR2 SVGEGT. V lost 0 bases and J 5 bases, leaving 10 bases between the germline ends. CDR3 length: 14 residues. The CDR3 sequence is CASSYSMRATEAFF. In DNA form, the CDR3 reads TGTGCCAGCAGTTACTCGATGAGGGCTACTGAAGCTTTCTTT.

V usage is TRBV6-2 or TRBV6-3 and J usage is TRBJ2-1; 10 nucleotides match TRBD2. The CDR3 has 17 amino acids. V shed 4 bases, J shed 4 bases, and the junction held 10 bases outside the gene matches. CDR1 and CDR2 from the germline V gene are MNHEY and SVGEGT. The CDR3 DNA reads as TGTGCCAGCAGTTCCCGCCTGGCTAGCGGGGGATACAATGAGCAGTTCTTC. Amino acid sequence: CASSSRLASGGYNEQFF.

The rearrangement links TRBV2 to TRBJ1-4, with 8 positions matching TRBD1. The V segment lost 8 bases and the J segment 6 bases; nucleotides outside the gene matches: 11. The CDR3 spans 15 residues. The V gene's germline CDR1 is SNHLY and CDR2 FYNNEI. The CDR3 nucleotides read TGTGCCAGCCTCCTAGGGGGGACAGGCGATGAAAAACTGTTTTTT. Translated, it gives CASLLGGTGDEKLFF. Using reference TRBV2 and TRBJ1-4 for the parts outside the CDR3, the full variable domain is EPEVTQTPSHQVTQMGQEVILRCVPISNHLYFYWYRQILGQKVEFLVSFYNNEISEKSEIFDDQFSVERPDGSNFTLKIRSTKLEDSAMYFCASLLGGTGDEKLFFGSGTQLSVL.

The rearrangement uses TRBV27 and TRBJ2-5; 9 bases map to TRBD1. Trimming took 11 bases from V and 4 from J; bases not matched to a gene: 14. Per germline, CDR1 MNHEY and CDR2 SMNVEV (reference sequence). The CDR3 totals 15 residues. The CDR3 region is CAVGRDRVAGETQYF. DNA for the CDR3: TGTGCCGTGGGAAGGGACAGGGTAGCGGGAGAGACCCAGTACTTC.

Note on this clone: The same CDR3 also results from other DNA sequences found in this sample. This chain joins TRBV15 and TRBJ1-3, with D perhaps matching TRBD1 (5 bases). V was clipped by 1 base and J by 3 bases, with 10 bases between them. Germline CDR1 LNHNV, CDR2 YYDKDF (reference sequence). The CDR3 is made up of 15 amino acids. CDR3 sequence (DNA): TGTGCCACCAGCAGAGTAAGGGGCAGTGGAAACACCATATATTTT. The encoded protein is CATSRVRGSGNTIYF.

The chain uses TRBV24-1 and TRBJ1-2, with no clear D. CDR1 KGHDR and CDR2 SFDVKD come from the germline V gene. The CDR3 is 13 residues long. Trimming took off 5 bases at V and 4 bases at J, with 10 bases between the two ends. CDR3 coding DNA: TGTGCCACCAGTGTCGGGGTAACCTATGGCTACACCTTC. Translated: CATSVGVTYGYTF.

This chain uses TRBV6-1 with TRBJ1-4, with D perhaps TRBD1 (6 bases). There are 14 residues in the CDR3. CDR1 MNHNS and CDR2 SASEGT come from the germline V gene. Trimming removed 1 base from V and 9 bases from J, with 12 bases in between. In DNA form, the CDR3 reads TGTGCCAGCAGTGAAGGACAGGTAGTTCAAAAACTGTTTTTT. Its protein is CASSEGQVVQKLFF.

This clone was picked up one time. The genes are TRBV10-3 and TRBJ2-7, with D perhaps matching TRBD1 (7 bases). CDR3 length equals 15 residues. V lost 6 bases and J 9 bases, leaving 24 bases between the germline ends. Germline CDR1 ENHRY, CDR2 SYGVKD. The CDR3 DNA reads TGTGCCATCAGGGATCAGGGGGGCGCCACGGTTGGGCAGTACTTC. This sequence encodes CAIRDQGGATVGQYF.

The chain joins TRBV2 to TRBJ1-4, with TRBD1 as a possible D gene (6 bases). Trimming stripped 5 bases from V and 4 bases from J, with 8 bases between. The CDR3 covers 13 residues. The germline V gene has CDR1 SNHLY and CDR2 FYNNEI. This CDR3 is CASSMDSNEKLFF. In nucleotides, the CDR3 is TGTGCCAGCAGTATGGACAGTAATGAAAAACTGTTTTTT.

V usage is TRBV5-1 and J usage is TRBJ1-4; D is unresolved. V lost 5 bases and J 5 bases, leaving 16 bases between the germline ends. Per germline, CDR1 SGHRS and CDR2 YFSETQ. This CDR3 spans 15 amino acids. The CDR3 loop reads CASRDGIGQNEKLFF. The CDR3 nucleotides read TGCGCCAGCAGGGACGGGATCGGGCAGAATGAAAAACTGTTTTTT.